This is a list of T cell receptor beta chains from one sample in a study of CD8 T cells in Susac syndrome. TCRdb itself ran the immunoSEQ multiplex PCR reads through MiXCR, one entry per CDR3 protein. Found here are around 160,000 distinct CDR3 sequences, around 93% of them singletons; the top ten hold 0.13%. The sample was CD4+ T cells from PBMCs. These receptors were taken from a human donor in good health. Both conserved end residues are part of each CDR3. D genes are given only for firm matches. Expanded clones are given a class, and other clones once, few, many or no size at all.

abundance,v_gene,j_gene,d_gene,CDR3aa,CDR3nt
NA,TRBV18,TRBJ1-5,TRBD1,CASSPPIGQGYQPQHF,TGTGCCAGCTCACCACCGATAGGACAGGGCTACCAGCCCCAGCATTTT
NA,TRBV5-1,TRBJ2-7,NA,CASSPRQFSREYEQYF,TGCGCCAGCAGCCCTCGACAGTTCTCCAGAGAGTACGAGCAGTACTTC
NA,TRBV3-1,TRBJ2-7,NA,CASSPGGGPTKQYF,TGTGCCAGCAGCCCCGGGGGCGGCCCTACGAAGCAGTACTTC
NA,TRBV15,TRBJ1-5,NA,CATSRSNQPQHF,TGTGCCACCAGTAGGAGCAATCAGCCCCAGCATTTT
NA,TRBV9,TRBJ1-3,NA,CASSVAWGGLGNTIYF,TGTGCCAGCAGCGTAGCCTGGGGGGGCCTCGGAAACACCATATATTTT
NA,TRBV4-1,TRBJ1-6,NA,CASSLRERNSPLHF,TGCGCCAGCAGTCTCAGGGAAAGGAATTCACCCCTCCACTTT
NA,TRBV7-2,TRBJ2-7,NA,CASSLPTVARYYEQYF,TGTGCCAGCAGCTTGCCCACCGTGGCACGTTACTACGAGCAGTACTTC
NA,TRBV4-1,TRBJ2-1,NA,CATHDLRGGNEQFF,TGCGCCACCCACGACCTCCGGGGTGGGAATGAGCAGTTCTTC
NA,TRBV4-2,TRBJ2-3,TRBD2,CASSQSLAGGTDTQYF,TGTGCCAGCAGCCAGTCACTAGCGGGGGGCACAGATACGCAGTATTTT
NA,TRBV12-3/TRBV12-4,TRBJ2-7,NA,CASRGQGSYEQYF,TGTGCCAGCAGGGGGCAGGGCTCCTACGAGCAGTACTTC
NA,TRBV4-1,TRBJ2-7,NA,CASSLQGTGAYEQYF,TGCGCCAGCAGCCTACAGGGGACGGGAGCCTACGAGCAGTACTTC
NA,TRBV29-1,TRBJ2-7,TRBD1,CSVAGQGKDEQYF,TGCAGCGTTGCGGGACAGGGTAAAGACGAGCAGTACTTC
NA,TRBV18,TRBJ2-1,TRBD1,CASSPPPRGNEQFF,TGTGCCAGCTCACCACCGCCCAGGGGGAATGAGCAGTTCTTC
NA,TRBV7-9,TRBJ2-7,NA,CASSPRDGTYEQYF,TGTGCCAGCAGCCCCAGGGACGGGACCTACGAGCAGTACTTC
once,TRBV2,TRBJ1-3,NA,CASSESGAQGNTIYF,TGTGCCAGCAGTGAATCCGGGGCGCAAGGAAACACCATATATTTT
NA,TRBV4-1,TRBJ1-3,NA,CASSLRALSGNTIYF,TGCGCCAGCAGCCTCCGGGCCCTGTCTGGAAACACCATATATTTT
NA,TRBV5-1,TRBJ2-7,NA,CASSLSPVGAIEQYF,TGCGCCAGCAGCTTGTCCCCAGTGGGGGCCATCGAGCAGTACTTC
NA,TRBV12-3/TRBV12-4,TRBJ2-1,NA,CASTDWGDLYNEQFF,TGTGCCAGCACGGACTGGGGGGACCTCTACAATGAGCAGTTCTTC
NA,TRBV6-5,TRBJ2-2,NA,CASRPGTTNTGELFF,TGTGCCAGCAGACCCGGGACAACGAACACCGGGGAGCTGTTTTTT
NA,TRBV12-3/TRBV12-4,TRBJ1-5,NA,CASSLGSYNQPQHF,TGTGCCAGCAGTCTTGGCAGCTACAATCAGCCCCAGCATTTT
NA,TRBV5-1,TRBJ1-2,NA,CASSPGAGVGGTLWDYTF,TGCGCCAGCAGCCCGGGTGCTGGAGTAGGCGGGACATTATGGGACTACACCTTC
NA,TRBV3-1,TRBJ2-2,TRBD2,CASTLAGGQTGELFF,TGTGCCAGCACCCTAGCGGGGGGGCAAACCGGGGAGCTGTTTTTT
NA,TRBV30,TRBJ2-3,TRBD2,CAWSPGLAGYTQYF,TGTGCCTGGAGTCCAGGACTAGCGGGCTATACGCAGTATTTT
NA,TRBV3-1,TRBJ1-1,NA,CASVRGPNTEAFF,TGTGCCAGCGTTAGGGGACCGAACACTGAAGCTTTCTTT
NA,TRBV7-9,TRBJ2-5,NA,CASTLRGSETQYF,TGTGCCAGCACCTTGAGGGGGAGCGAGACCCAGTACTTC
NA,TRBV5-1,TRBJ2-1,NA,CASSFRSGNNEQFF,TGCGCCAGCAGCTTTCGAAGCGGCAACAATGAGCAGTTCTTC
once,TRBV12-3/TRBV12-4,TRBJ2-5,NA,CASSQRQAAGETQYF,TGTGCCAGCAGCCAACGGCAGGCCGCGGGAGAGACCCAGTACTTC
NA,TRBV7-8,TRBJ2-3,NA,CASSPSTTQTSTDTQYF,TGTGCCAGCAGCCCCTCCACGACACAGACTAGCACAGATACGCAGTATTTT
few,TRBV4-2,TRBJ2-7,TRBD1,CASSSGTGDYEQYF,TGTGCCAGCAGCTCTGGGACAGGGGACTACGAGCAGTACTTC
NA,TRBV6-6,TRBJ1-2,TRBD1,CASSTGQDGYTF,TGTGCCAGCAGTACGGGACAGGATGGCTACACCTTC